These T cell receptor beta chains were read from a single sample in a study of blood T cell repertoires in COVID-19. TCRdb's table, derived via immunoSEQ multiplex PCR, lists solely in-frame clones and lacks some. The table has about 290,000 clones, around 90% seen once. Material for sequencing was PBMCs or T cells enriched from blood (not recorded which). The receptor source for this set is a woman in her forties who had recovered from COVID-19. CDR3s include the opening cysteine and the closing phenylalanine or tryptophan. A D gene is named only where the DNA matches it firmly. Size values are once, few and many counts, or a class for expanded clones, and some rows have none.

clone_size d_call j_call v_call cdr3_nt cdr3_aa
NA TRBD1 TRBJ1-5 TRBV19 TGTGCCAGTACCATGAGGACAGGGCACCAGCCCCAGCATTTT CASTMRTGHQPQHF
once TRBD1 TRBJ1-1 TRBV27 TGTGCCAGCAGAACTTACACAGGGGTGGCCACTGAAGCTTTCTTT CASRTYTGVATEAFF
NA NA TRBJ1-2 TRBV7-9 TGTGCCAGCAGCGGTAGGGGGATTAGGTCTTTGGACTATGGCTACACCTTC CASSGRGIRSLDYGYTF
NA NA TRBJ2-7 TRBV5-4 TGTGCCAGCAGCTCGGACTATCCCTACGAGCAGTACTTC CASSSDYPYEQYF
NA TRBD2 TRBJ2-7 TRBV10-3 TGTGCCATCAGTGCGGGACTATTAGCCGAGCAGTACTTC CAISAGLLAEQYF
few TRBD1 TRBJ1-2 TRBV27 TGTGCCAGCAGCCCGAGGACAGGGGATGGCTACACCTTC CASSPRTGDGYTF
NA NA TRBJ1-2 TRBV24-1 TGTGCCACCAGTGACAGTGCCTATGGCTACACCTTC CATSDSAYGYTF
NA NA TRBJ2-2 TRBV5-1 TGCGCCAGCACCCATAAGACAGGAAACACCGGGGAGCTGTTTTTT CASTHKTGNTGELFF
NA TRBD2 TRBJ2-7 TRBV4-1 TGCGCCAGCAGCCAGCCTCGTTCTAGCGGGAGCTCCTACGAGCAGTACTTC CASSQPRSSGSSYEQYF
NA NA TRBJ2-3 TRBV5-1 TGCGCCAGCAGCCTATCTGGGAGAACAGATACGCAGTATTTT CASSLSGRTDTQYF
NA TRBD1 TRBJ1-6 TRBV5-6 TGTGCCAGCAGCCGAATCCGGGACAGGGGGCTGGATTCACCCCTCCACTTT CASSRIRDRGLDSPLHF
NA TRBD1 TRBJ2-1 TRBV6-2/TRBV6-3 TGTGCCAGCAGTTACCTTGTCGGACAGGGACCCTACAATGAGCAGTTCTTC CASSYLVGQGPYNEQFF
NA TRBD2 TRBJ2-2 TRBV6-5 TGTGCCAGCAGTTTACTAGCGGGGAACACCGGGGAGCTGTTTTTT CASSLLAGNTGELFF
NA NA TRBJ1-1 TRBV5-6 TGTGCCAGCAGCTTGGGCGCGGTGAACACTGAAGCTTTCTTT CASSLGAVNTEAFF
NA TRBD1 TRBJ2-3 TRBV4-2 TGTGCCAGCACGCCTAGGGGGCACACAGATACGCAGTATTTT CASTPRGHTDTQYF
NA TRBD1 TRBJ1-2 TRBV5-4 TGTGCCAGCAGTCATCAGGGGGCGCCCGGCTACACCTTC CASSHQGAPGYTF
few TRBD1 TRBJ1-2 TRBV9 TGTGCCAGCAGGCACGGGGCCCTACAGGGGGGCTATGGCTACACCTTC CASRHGALQGGYGYTF
NA TRBD1 TRBJ2-5 TRBV5-4 TGTGCCAGCAGCGGGGACAGTGGAGAGACCCAGTACTTC CASSGDSGETQYF
NA TRBD2 TRBJ2-4 TRBV18 TGTGCCAGCTCACCCGGGGGGGGGACGGACATTCAGTACTTC CASSPGGGTDIQYF
NA TRBD1 TRBJ2-7 TRBV19 TGTGCCAGTAGCCGGGACAGCCAAACTGGTTACGAGCAGTACTTC CASSRDSQTGYEQYF
once TRBD1 TRBJ1-1 TRBV18 TGTGCCAGCTCACCCGAGACAGGGATAAACACTGAAGCTTTCTTT CASSPETGINTEAFF
NA TRBD1 TRBJ1-1 TRBV5-1 TGCGCCAGCAGCCCCGACAGGGGACCCACTGAAGCTTTCTTT CASSPDRGPTEAFF
NA TRBD2 TRBJ2-5 TRBV28 TGTGCCAGCAGTTTTAACTCCCTTTTTCTAGCGGGGTACAAAGAGACCCAGTACTTC CASSFNSLFLAGYKETQYF
NA NA TRBJ2-7 TRBV18 TGTGCCAGCTCACTAACAGGGTCCTACGAGCAGTACTTC CASSLTGSYEQYF
NA NA TRBJ1-4 TRBV19 TGTGCCAGTAGTATAGTCTGGGCCAGCGGTAATGAAAAACTGTTTTTT CASSIVWASGNEKLFF
NA NA TRBJ1-1 TRBV11-3 TGTGCCAGCAGCTTGAACGGTCGGCGGGGGACTGAAGCTTTCTTT CASSLNGRRGTEAFF
few TRBD2 TRBJ2-4 TRBV7-3 TGTGCCAGCAGCTCCGGACTAGCGGGGGGGAACGGCATTCAGTACTTC CASSSGLAGGNGIQYF
NA TRBD2 TRBJ2-2 TRBV4-1 TGCGCCAGCAGCCAAGAGGGCGGGGGGGCGAACACCGGGGAGCTGTTTTTT CASSQEGGGANTGELFF
NA NA TRBJ2-7 TRBV11-2 TGTGCCAGCAGCCGGAAGGCGGGGTTTATCAACGAGCAGTACTTC CASSRKAGFINEQYF
NA TRBD1 TRBJ1-4 TRBV7-9 TGTGCCAGCAGCGCTGGGACAGCTAATGAAAAACTGTTTTTT CASSAGTANEKLFF
NA NA TRBJ1-1 TRBV29-1 TGCAGCGTTGAGTGGGAGATCTCCAATGAAGCTTTCTTT CSVEWEISNEAFF